The rows below give T cell receptor beta chains drawn from one sample of a study of T cells in Graves' hyperthyroidism and ophthalmopathy. TCRdb reanalysed the multiplex PCR reads using MiXCR and keeps one entry per CDR3 protein. The sample contains some 530,000 distinct CDR3 sequences, roughly 22% of which appear only once. Sequencing was carried out using blood. The receptors derive from a woman aged 70 to 79 with Graves' ophthalmopathy. Both conserved end residues are trimmed from each CDR3. Each record gives: CDR3 protein, D gene, V gene, J gene, CDR3 length. D genes are given only for firm matches.

CDR3 protein: ASSPRGQGGYGYT
D gene: -
V gene: TRBV4-3
J gene: TRBJ1-2
CDR3 length: 13

CDR3 protein: ASSSYSSYNEQF
D gene: -
V gene: TRBV5-1
J gene: TRBJ2-1
CDR3 length: 12

CDR3 protein: ASSRRTSNTGELF
D gene: -
V gene: TRBV6-2/TRBV6-3
J gene: TRBJ2-2
CDR3 length: 13

CDR3 protein: ASEHPGGGLRVELF
D gene: -
V gene: TRBV2
J gene: TRBJ2-2
CDR3 length: 14

CDR3 protein: ASSLTTRPNEKLF
D gene: -
V gene: TRBV27
J gene: TRBJ1-4
CDR3 length: 13

CDR3 protein: SAREQGTYNEQF
D gene: -
V gene: TRBV20-1
J gene: TRBJ2-1
CDR3 length: 12

CDR3 protein: ASSTSGSVKNIQY
D gene: TRBD2
V gene: TRBV28
J gene: TRBJ2-4
CDR3 length: 13

CDR3 protein: ASSGASRTTDTQY
D gene: -
V gene: TRBV2
J gene: TRBJ2-3
CDR3 length: 13

CDR3 protein: ASSLAGGTNYGYT
D gene: -
V gene: TRBV5-6
J gene: TRBJ1-2
CDR3 length: 13

CDR3 protein: ASSAERTGGYT
D gene: TRBD1
V gene: TRBV18
J gene: TRBJ1-2
CDR3 length: 11

CDR3 protein: ASSLVGIGTYNEQF
D gene: -
V gene: TRBV11-2
J gene: TRBJ2-1
CDR3 length: 14

CDR3 protein: ASSFRGLNTEAF
D gene: -
V gene: TRBV11-2
J gene: TRBJ1-1
CDR3 length: 12

CDR3 protein: ASSQGQGRGDTQY
D gene: TRBD1
V gene: TRBV28
J gene: TRBJ2-3
CDR3 length: 13

CDR3 protein: ASSTGFGTEAF
D gene: -
V gene: TRBV6-1
J gene: TRBJ1-1
CDR3 length: 11

CDR3 protein: ASRGNSPLH
D gene: -
V gene: TRBV6-1
J gene: TRBJ1-6
CDR3 length: 9

CDR3 protein: SASLGHNEAF
D gene: -
V gene: TRBV20-1
J gene: TRBJ1-1
CDR3 length: 10

CDR3 protein: ASSLKGASEAF
D gene: TRBD1
V gene: TRBV27
J gene: TRBJ1-1
CDR3 length: 11

CDR3 protein: ASSFQVNQPQH
D gene: -
V gene: TRBV27
J gene: TRBJ1-5
CDR3 length: 11

CDR3 protein: ASSLSLPGTGGTEAF
D gene: TRBD1
V gene: TRBV12-3/TRBV12-4
J gene: TRBJ1-1
CDR3 length: 15

CDR3 protein: ASSLRPQRIADTQY
D gene: -
V gene: TRBV3-1
J gene: TRBJ2-3
CDR3 length: 14

CDR3 protein: ASSFPEAPNYGYT
D gene: -
V gene: TRBV5-1
J gene: TRBJ1-2
CDR3 length: 13

CDR3 protein: ASGSSFTGVGTDTQY
D gene: -
V gene: TRBV12-5
J gene: TRBJ2-3
CDR3 length: 15